This T cell receptor beta chain is drawn from a study of T cell changes during pregnancy in multiple sclerosis. The data were produced by immunoSEQ multiplex PCR, yet TCRdb's version contains in-frame clones alone and is incomplete. The repertoire consists of roughly 47,000 clones, with 89% occurring once and the leading ten covering approximately 1.2%. Germline V gene lookup returns CDR1 SGHRS and CDR2 YFSETQ. The CDR3 contains 16 residues. Trimming stripped 3 bases from V and 0 bases from J, with 13 bases between. The sample in question was CD4+ T cells from peripheral blood mononuclear cells, obtained after pregnancy. This TCR was sampled from a female donor with multiple sclerosis, enrolled in a pregnancy study. The chain joins TRBV5-1 to TRBJ2-1, with unresolved D. The CDR3 DNA reads TGCGCCAGCAGCTCAACGAGGTGGAGCTCCTACAATGAGCAGTTCTTC. Amino acid sequence: CASSSTRWSSYNEQFF.